A selection of T cell receptor beta chains follows, all from one sample in a study of blood T cell repertoires in COVID-19. Assay used: immunoSEQ multiplex PCR; TCRdb lists only in-frame clones, some missing. The profile shows roughly 200,000 clones, 80% to 95% of them singletons. The sequenced sample was peripheral blood. The receptor source for this set is a man aged 45-65 years with acute or convalescent COVID-19. The CDR3 runs from the conserved cysteine through the conserved F or W. Fields, in order: clone size, J gene, D gene, V gene, CDR3 protein, CDR3 DNA. A D gene is named only where the DNA matches it firmly. A clone size is listed for some rows: how often the clone was seen (once, few, many), or a class if it is expanded.

clone_size: -
j_call: TRBJ2-5
d_call: TRBD2
v_call: TRBV9
cdr3_aa: CASSVGLAASGETQYF
cdr3_nt: TGTGCCAGCAGCGTGGGACTAGCGGCATCAGGGGAGACCCAGTACTTC

clone_size: -
j_call: TRBJ1-2
d_call: -
v_call: TRBV6-5
cdr3_aa: CASSSGQSHYGYTF
cdr3_nt: TGTGCCAGCAGTTCCGGACAGTCCCACTATGGCTACACCTTC

clone_size: -
j_call: TRBJ1-6
d_call: -
v_call: TRBV3-1/TRBV3-2
cdr3_aa: CASSVIQGTDNSPLHF
cdr3_nt: TGTGCCAGCAGCGTAATTCAGGGGACGGATAATTCACCCCTCCACTTT

clone_size: -
j_call: TRBJ1-6
d_call: TRBD1
v_call: TRBV5-1
cdr3_aa: CASSLTGQGGSPLHF
cdr3_nt: TGCGCCAGCAGCTTGACGGGACAGGGGGGTTCACCCCTCCACTTT

clone_size: -
j_call: TRBJ2-7
d_call: -
v_call: TRBV11-2
cdr3_aa: CASSLARTEYEQYF
cdr3_nt: TGTGCCAGCAGCTTAGCGCGGACAGAATACGAGCAGTACTTC

clone_size: -
j_call: TRBJ2-7
d_call: -
v_call: TRBV30
cdr3_aa: CAWRSRGTYEQYF
cdr3_nt: TGTGCCTGGAGGTCCAGGGGAACCTACGAGCAGTACTTC

clone_size: -
j_call: TRBJ2-5
d_call: TRBD2
v_call: TRBV24-1
cdr3_aa: CATSDSASGVETQYF
cdr3_nt: TGTGCCACCAGTGATTCAGCTAGCGGGGTGGAGACCCAGTACTTC

clone_size: -
j_call: TRBJ2-5
d_call: -
v_call: TRBV19
cdr3_aa: CASSFQKETQYF
cdr3_nt: TGTGCCAGTAGTTTTCAGAAAGAGACCCAGTACTTC

clone_size: -
j_call: TRBJ1-2
d_call: -
v_call: TRBV4-3
cdr3_aa: CASSQDRQGFYGYTF
cdr3_nt: TGCGCCAGCAGCCAAGATAGGCAGGGTTTCTATGGCTACACCTTC

clone_size: -
j_call: TRBJ1-1
d_call: TRBD1
v_call: TRBV13
cdr3_aa: CASSLEDRDNTEAFF
cdr3_nt: TGTGCCAGCAGCTTAGAGGACAGGGATAACACTGAAGCTTTCTTT

clone_size: -
j_call: TRBJ2-1
d_call: -
v_call: TRBV12-5
cdr3_aa: CASGLGGVGTPYNEQFF
cdr3_nt: TGTGCTAGTGGTTTGGGAGGAGTCGGGACACCCTACAATGAGCAGTTCTTC

clone_size: -
j_call: TRBJ2-1
d_call: -
v_call: TRBV6-5
cdr3_aa: CASSPFRYNEQFF
cdr3_nt: TGTGCCAGCAGTCCCTTCAGGTACAATGAGCAGTTCTTC

clone_size: -
j_call: TRBJ2-1
d_call: -
v_call: TRBV5-1
cdr3_aa: CASSLGRLGQFDEQFF
cdr3_nt: TGCGCCAGCAGCTTGGGGAGACTAGGGCAATTCGATGAGCAGTTCTTC

clone_size: -
j_call: TRBJ1-1
d_call: -
v_call: TRBV28
cdr3_aa: CASSVLGNTEAFF
cdr3_nt: TGTGCCAGCAGTGTCCTAGGGAACACTGAAGCTTTCTTT

clone_size: -
j_call: TRBJ1-2
d_call: TRBD1
v_call: TRBV27
cdr3_aa: CASKGGGEVASLSYGYTF
cdr3_nt: TGTGCCAGCAAAGGAGGGGGCGAAGTCGCCTCTCTTTCCTATGGCTACACCTTC

clone_size: -
j_call: TRBJ1-3
d_call: -
v_call: TRBV6-5
cdr3_aa: CASSRREGAGNTIYF
cdr3_nt: TGTGCCAGCAGTAGACGGGAGGGGGCTGGAAACACCATATATTTT

clone_size: -
j_call: TRBJ1-3
d_call: -
v_call: TRBV18
cdr3_aa: CASSPPRGTGNTIYF
cdr3_nt: TGTGCCAGCTCACCACCTAGAGGTACCGGAAACACCATATATTTT

clone_size: -
j_call: TRBJ2-2
d_call: TRBD2
v_call: TRBV18
cdr3_aa: CASSPAGTSGSSGELFF
cdr3_nt: TGTGCCAGCTCACCCGCCGGGACTAGCGGGAGTTCCGGGGAGCTGTTTTTT

clone_size: -
j_call: TRBJ2-7
d_call: -
v_call: TRBV19
cdr3_aa: CASSMGRRSTEQYF
cdr3_nt: TGTGCCAGTAGTATGGGGAGACGATCTACGGAGCAGTACTTC

clone_size: -
j_call: TRBJ1-1
d_call: TRBD1
v_call: TRBV24-1
cdr3_aa: CATSDRDQGDLAFF
cdr3_nt: TGTGCCACCAGTGACCGTGATCAGGGGGATCTAGCTTTCTTT

clone_size: -
j_call: TRBJ1-2
d_call: -
v_call: TRBV9
cdr3_aa: CASSVDRLLSGDGYTF
cdr3_nt: TGTGCCAGCAGCGTAGACAGGCTCCTCTCTGGGGATGGCTACACCTTC

clone_size: once
j_call: TRBJ2-5
d_call: TRBD2
v_call: TRBV4-1
cdr3_aa: CASSRLGLAVETQYF
cdr3_nt: TGCGCCAGCAGCCGATTAGGACTAGCGGTGGAGACCCAGTACTTC

clone_size: -
j_call: TRBJ1-6
d_call: -
v_call: TRBV28
cdr3_aa: CASTTGDSPLHF
cdr3_nt: TGTGCCAGCACCACGGGGGATTCACCCCTCCACTTT

clone_size: -
j_call: TRBJ2-5
d_call: TRBD1
v_call: TRBV7-2
cdr3_aa: CASSLAWQGAGETQYF
cdr3_nt: TGTGCCAGCAGCTTAGCGTGGCAGGGGGCAGGAGAGACCCAGTACTTC

clone_size: -
j_call: TRBJ2-4
d_call: -
v_call: TRBV7-8
cdr3_aa: CASSLAPQGFGKNIQYF
cdr3_nt: TGTGCCAGCAGCTTAGCCCCCCAGGGGTTCGGCAAAAACATTCAGTACTTC

clone_size: -
j_call: TRBJ2-1
d_call: TRBD2
v_call: TRBV27
cdr3_aa: CASSSGVAGANEQFF
cdr3_nt: TGTGCCAGCAGTTCGGGGGTAGCGGGAGCGAATGAGCAGTTCTTC

clone_size: -
j_call: TRBJ2-3
d_call: -
v_call: TRBV11-2
cdr3_aa: CASSLDSGPFDTQYF
cdr3_nt: TGTGCCAGCAGCTTAGATTCGGGTCCGTTCGATACGCAGTATTTT

clone_size: -
j_call: TRBJ2-5
d_call: TRBD1
v_call: TRBV7-9
cdr3_aa: CASSPADRDVETQYF
cdr3_nt: TGTGCCAGCAGCCCAGCGGACAGGGACGTTGAGACCCAGTACTTC

clone_size: many
j_call: TRBJ1-1
d_call: -
v_call: TRBV10-3
cdr3_aa: CASTGHYVTEAFF
cdr3_nt: TGTGCCAGCACGGGACATTATGTCACTGAAGCTTTCTTT

clone_size: -
j_call: TRBJ1-1
d_call: -
v_call: TRBV6-6
cdr3_aa: CASSYTGRENTEAFF
cdr3_nt: TGTGCCAGCAGTTACACTGGCAGGGAGAACACTGAAGCTTTCTTT

clone_size: -
j_call: TRBJ2-3
d_call: -
v_call: TRBV7-9
cdr3_aa: CASSFPRRYSTITDTQYF
cdr3_nt: TGTGCCAGCAGCTTCCCCCGTAGATATTCTACTATCACAGATACGCAGTATTTT

clone_size: -
j_call: TRBJ2-5
d_call: -
v_call: TRBV18
cdr3_aa: CASSPRWTSDPLETQYF
cdr3_nt: TGTGCCAGCTCACCGCGCTGGACTTCGGACCCTTTAGAGACCCAGTACTTC

clone_size: -
j_call: TRBJ2-3
d_call: TRBD2
v_call: TRBV7-2
cdr3_aa: CASSLVSSGNTDTQYF
cdr3_nt: TGTGCCAGCAGCTTAGTGTCTAGCGGGAACACAGATACGCAGTATTTT

clone_size: -
j_call: TRBJ1-3
d_call: -
v_call: TRBV10-3
cdr3_aa: CAISDTGSSGNTIYF
cdr3_nt: TGTGCCATCAGTGATACCGGGAGCTCTGGAAACACCATATATTTT

clone_size: -
j_call: TRBJ2-5
d_call: -
v_call: TRBV5-1
cdr3_aa: CASSLELAGETQYF
cdr3_nt: TGCGCCAGCAGCTTGGAACTAGCAGGCGAGACCCAGTACTTC

clone_size: -
j_call: TRBJ1-5
d_call: TRBD1
v_call: TRBV28
cdr3_aa: CASSQTGGPSNQPQHF
cdr3_nt: TGTGCCAGCAGTCAGACAGGGGGCCCTAGCAATCAGCCCCAGCATTTT

clone_size: -
j_call: TRBJ1-5
d_call: -
v_call: TRBV7-9
cdr3_aa: CASSSPGEGQPQHF
cdr3_nt: TGTGCCAGCAGCTCCCCCGGGGAGGGTCAGCCCCAGCATTTT

clone_size: -
j_call: TRBJ1-3
d_call: TRBD1
v_call: TRBV28
cdr3_aa: CASSLEDRGRNTIYF
cdr3_nt: TGTGCCAGCAGTTTAGAGGATAGGGGGCGAAACACCATATATTTT

clone_size: -
j_call: TRBJ1-4
d_call: -
v_call: TRBV4-1
cdr3_aa: CASSRIGQSTNEKLFF
cdr3_nt: TGCGCCAGCAGCCGGATAGGACAGTCAACTAATGAAAAACTGTTTTTT

clone_size: -
j_call: TRBJ2-5
d_call: -
v_call: TRBV7-2
cdr3_aa: CASRLRETQYF
cdr3_nt: TGTGCCAGCAGGCTCAGGGAGACCCAGTACTTC

clone_size: once
j_call: TRBJ2-2
d_call: -
v_call: TRBV27
cdr3_aa: CASSLKGLPNTGELFF
cdr3_nt: TGTGCCAGCAGTTTAAAGGGACTCCCGAACACCGGGGAGCTGTTTTTT

clone_size: -
j_call: TRBJ2-1
d_call: -
v_call: TRBV11-2
cdr3_aa: CASSLDTGSYNEQFF
cdr3_nt: TGTGCCAGCAGCTTAGATACAGGCTCCTACAATGAGCAGTTCTTC

clone_size: -
j_call: TRBJ2-1
d_call: -
v_call: TRBV7-9
cdr3_aa: CASRTGPNNEQFF
cdr3_nt: TGTGCCAGCAGGACAGGCCCGAACAATGAGCAGTTCTTC

clone_size: -
j_call: TRBJ2-2
d_call: TRBD2
v_call: TRBV7-9
cdr3_aa: CASTGGGGTGELFF
cdr3_nt: TGTGCCAGCACCGGCGGGGGTGGGACCGGGGAGCTGTTTTTT

clone_size: -
j_call: TRBJ1-2
d_call: -
v_call: TRBV28
cdr3_aa: CASAVAPNYGYTF
cdr3_nt: TGTGCCAGCGCCGTAGCTCCAAACTATGGCTACACCTTC

clone_size: -
j_call: TRBJ2-6
d_call: -
v_call: TRBV5-1
cdr3_aa: CASSFALRTLLSGANVLTF
cdr3_nt: TGCGCCAGCAGCTTCGCGTTGAGAACCTTGCTTTCTGGGGCCAACGTCCTGACTTTC

clone_size: -
j_call: TRBJ1-1
d_call: TRBD1
v_call: TRBV5-6
cdr3_aa: CASSLGGTGLNTEAFF
cdr3_nt: TGTGCCAGCAGCTTGGGGGGGACAGGGTTGAACACTGAAGCTTTCTTT

clone_size: -
j_call: TRBJ1-4
d_call: -
v_call: TRBV6-1
cdr3_aa: CASSETGSANEKLFF
cdr3_nt: TGTGCCAGCAGTGAAACCGGAAGCGCTAATGAAAAACTGTTTTTT

clone_size: -
j_call: TRBJ1-5
d_call: TRBD1
v_call: TRBV4-2
cdr3_aa: CASSQEGQQDQPQHF
cdr3_nt: TGTGCCAGCAGCCAAGAGGGACAGCAGGATCAGCCCCAGCATTTT

clone_size: -
j_call: TRBJ2-4
d_call: TRBD1
v_call: TRBV6-5
cdr3_aa: CASSGDRDLNIQYF
cdr3_nt: TGTGCCAGCAGCGGGGACAGGGATTTGAACATTCAGTACTTC

clone_size: -
j_call: TRBJ2-4
d_call: -
v_call: TRBV19
cdr3_aa: CASSRATVAKNIQYF
cdr3_nt: TGTGCCAGTAGTAGGGCGACGGTGGCCAAAAACATTCAGTACTTC

clone_size: -
j_call: TRBJ2-6
d_call: TRBD1
v_call: TRBV7-2
cdr3_aa: CASSLQGVLSGANVLTF
cdr3_nt: TGTGCCAGCAGCTTACAGGGGGTACTCTCTGGGGCCAACGTCCTGACTTTC